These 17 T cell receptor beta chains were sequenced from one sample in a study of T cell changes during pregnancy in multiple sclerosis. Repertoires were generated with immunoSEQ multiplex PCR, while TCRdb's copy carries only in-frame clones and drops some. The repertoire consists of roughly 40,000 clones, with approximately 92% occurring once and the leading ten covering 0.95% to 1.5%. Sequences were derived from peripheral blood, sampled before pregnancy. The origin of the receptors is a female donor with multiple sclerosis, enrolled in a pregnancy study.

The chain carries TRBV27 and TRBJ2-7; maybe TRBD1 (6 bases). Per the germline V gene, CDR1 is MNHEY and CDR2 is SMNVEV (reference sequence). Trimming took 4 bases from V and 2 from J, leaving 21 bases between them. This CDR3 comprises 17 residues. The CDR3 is CASSYTPGTGPPYEQYF. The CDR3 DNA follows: TGTGCCAGCAGTTACACCCCCGGAACAGGGCCGCCCTACGAGCAGTACTTC.

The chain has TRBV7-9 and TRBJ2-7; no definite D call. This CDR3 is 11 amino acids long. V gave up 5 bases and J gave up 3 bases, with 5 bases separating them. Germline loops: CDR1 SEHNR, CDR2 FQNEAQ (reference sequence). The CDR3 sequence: CASSTIYEQYF. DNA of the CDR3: TGTGCCAGCAGCACTATCTACGAGCAGTACTTC. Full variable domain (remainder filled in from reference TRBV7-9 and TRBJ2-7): DTGVSQNPRHKITKRGQNVTFRCDPISEHNRLYWYRQTLGQGPEFLTYFQNEAQLEKSRLLSDRFSAERPKGSFSTLEIQRTEQGDSAMYLCASSTIYEQYFGPGTRLTVT.

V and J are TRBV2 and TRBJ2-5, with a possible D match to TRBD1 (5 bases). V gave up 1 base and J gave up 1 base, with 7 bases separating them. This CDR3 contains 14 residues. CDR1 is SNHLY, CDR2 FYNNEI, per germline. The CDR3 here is CASSEGQGQETQYF. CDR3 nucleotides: TGTGCCAGCAGTGAAGGCCAGGGCCAAGAGACCCAGTACTTC.

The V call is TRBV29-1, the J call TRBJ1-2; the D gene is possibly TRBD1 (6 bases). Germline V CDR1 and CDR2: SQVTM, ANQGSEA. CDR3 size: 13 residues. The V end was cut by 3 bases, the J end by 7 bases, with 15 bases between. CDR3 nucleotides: TGCAGCGTTGACTCGGGGGGGGCGCTTGGCTACACCTTC. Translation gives CSVDSGGALGYTF.

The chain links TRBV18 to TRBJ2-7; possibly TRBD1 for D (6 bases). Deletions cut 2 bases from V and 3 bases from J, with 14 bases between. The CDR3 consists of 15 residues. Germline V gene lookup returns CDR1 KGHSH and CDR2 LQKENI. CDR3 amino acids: CASSPVQGISYEQYF. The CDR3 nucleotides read TGTGCCAGCTCACCAGTGCAGGGGATAAGCTACGAGCAGTACTTC.

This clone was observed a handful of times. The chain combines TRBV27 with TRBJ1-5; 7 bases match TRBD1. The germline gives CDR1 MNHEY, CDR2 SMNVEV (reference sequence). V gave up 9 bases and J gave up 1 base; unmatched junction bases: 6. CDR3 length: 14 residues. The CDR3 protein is CASRQGRSNQPQHF. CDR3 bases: TGTGCCAGTAGACAGGGACGAAGCAATCAGCCCCAGCATTTT.

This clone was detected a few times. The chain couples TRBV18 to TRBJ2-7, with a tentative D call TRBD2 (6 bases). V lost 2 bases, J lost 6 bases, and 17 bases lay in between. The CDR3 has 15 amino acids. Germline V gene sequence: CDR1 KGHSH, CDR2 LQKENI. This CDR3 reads CASSPRYVGRREQYF. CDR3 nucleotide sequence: TGTGCCAGCTCACCAAGGTATGTAGGGAGGCGCGAGCAGTACTTC.

For the CDR3, the DNA is TGTGCCAGTAGTACCAGAAGACAGGGGCCGAACACCGGGGAGCTGTTTTTT. Its protein product is CASSTRRQGPNTGELFF. The rearrangement joins TRBV19 to TRBJ2-2, with 8 bases matching TRBD1. The germline V gene has CDR1 LNHDA and CDR2 SQIVND (reference sequence). The V segment lost 4 bases and the J segment 0 bases; nucleotides outside the gene matches: 7. The CDR3 is 17 residues long.

Written as DNA, the CDR3 is TGTGCCAGCAGTTCTTATAGCGGAACTTACGAGCAGTACTTC. Its protein product is CASSSYSGTYEQYF. The chain joins TRBV27 to TRBJ2-7; a possible D gene is TRBD2 (6 bases). Looked up from germline, CDR1 is MNHEY and CDR2 is SMNVEV (reference sequence). The CDR3 extends over 14 amino acids. V gave up 4 bases and J gave up 4 bases, with 14 bases separating them.

CDR3 coding DNA: TGTGCCAGCAATCTCCGGGACAGGGGCACTGAAGCTTTCTTT. It translates to CASNLRDRGTEAFF. This chain uses TRBV6-5 with TRBJ1-1; 10 bases agree with TRBD1. The CDR3 has 14 amino acids. CDR1 and CDR2 from the germline V gene are MNHEY and SVGAGI. J was trimmed by 4 bases and V by 7 bases; bases with no gene match: 6.

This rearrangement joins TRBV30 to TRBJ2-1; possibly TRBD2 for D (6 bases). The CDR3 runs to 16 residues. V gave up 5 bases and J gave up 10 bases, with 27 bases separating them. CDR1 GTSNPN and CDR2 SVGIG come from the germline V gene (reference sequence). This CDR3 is CAWARPNGGYDEEQFF. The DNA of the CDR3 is TGTGCCTGGGCCAGGCCCAATGGAGGGTATGACGAGGAGCAGTTCTTC.

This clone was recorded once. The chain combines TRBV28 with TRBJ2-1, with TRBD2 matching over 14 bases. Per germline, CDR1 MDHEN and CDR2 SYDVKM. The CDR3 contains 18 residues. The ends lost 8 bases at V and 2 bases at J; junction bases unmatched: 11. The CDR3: CASAPGLAGVTAYNEQFF. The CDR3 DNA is TGTGCCAGCGCCCCGGGACTAGCGGGAGTGACGGCCTACAATGAGCAGTTCTTC. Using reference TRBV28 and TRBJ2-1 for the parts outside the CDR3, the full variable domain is DVKVTQSSRYLVKRTGEKVFLECVQDMDHENMFWYRQDPGLGLRLIYFSYDVKMKEKGDIPEGYSVSREKKERFSLILESASTNQTSMYLCASAPGLAGVTAYNEQFFGPGTRLTVL.

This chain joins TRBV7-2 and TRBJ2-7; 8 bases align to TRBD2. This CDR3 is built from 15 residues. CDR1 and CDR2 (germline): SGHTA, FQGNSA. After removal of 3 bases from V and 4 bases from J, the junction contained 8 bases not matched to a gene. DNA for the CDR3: TGTGCCAGCAGCTTGGCCGGCGGGAGGAGATACGAGCAGTACTTC. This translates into CASSLAGGRRYEQYF.

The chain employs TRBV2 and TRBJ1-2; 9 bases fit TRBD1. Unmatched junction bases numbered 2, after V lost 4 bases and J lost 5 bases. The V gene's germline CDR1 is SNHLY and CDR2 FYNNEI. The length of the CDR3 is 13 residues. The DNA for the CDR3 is TGTGCCAGCAGTGGGGACAGGGAGTATGGCTACACCTTC. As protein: CASSGDREYGYTF.

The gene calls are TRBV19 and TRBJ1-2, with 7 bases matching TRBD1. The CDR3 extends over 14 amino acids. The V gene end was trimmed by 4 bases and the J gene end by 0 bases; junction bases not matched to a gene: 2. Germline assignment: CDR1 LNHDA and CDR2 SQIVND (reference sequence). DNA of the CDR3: TGTGCCAGTAGTAAGGGACAGCCTAACTATGGCTACACCTTC. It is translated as CASSKGQPNYGYTF.

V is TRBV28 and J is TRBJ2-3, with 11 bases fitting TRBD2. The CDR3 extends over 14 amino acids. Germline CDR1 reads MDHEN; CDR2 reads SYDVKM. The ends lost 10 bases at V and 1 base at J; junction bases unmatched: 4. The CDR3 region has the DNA TGTGCCACCATACTAGCGGGAGGCACAGATACGCAGTATTTT. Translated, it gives CATILAGGTDTQYF.

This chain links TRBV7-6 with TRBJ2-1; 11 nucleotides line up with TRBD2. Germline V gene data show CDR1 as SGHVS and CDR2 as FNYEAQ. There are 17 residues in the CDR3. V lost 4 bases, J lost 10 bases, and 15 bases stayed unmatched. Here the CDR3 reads CASSSPGGIGTSGEQFF. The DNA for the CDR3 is TGTGCCAGCAGCTCCCCGGGAGGCATCGGGACTAGCGGCGAGCAGTTCTTC.